This entry features one TCR beta chain sequence. These data originate in a study of blood T cell repertoires in COVID-19. Unmatched junction bases numbered 4, after V lost 6 bases and J lost 1 base. Germline loops: CDR1 SGHRS, CDR2 YFSETQ. The CDR3 runs 15 residues. The assay was immunoSEQ multiplex PCR, and TCRdb's table has in-frame clones only and misses some. The sample holds roughly 160,000 clones, around 80% seen once. The genes are TRBV5-1 and TRBJ2-3, with TRBD2 matching 11 bases. This receptor was obtained from a woman in her sixties with acute or convalescent COVID-19. The sample taken for sequencing was peripheral blood. CDR3 loop: CASNLLAGGTDTQYF. As DNA, the CDR3 is TGCGCCAGCAACCTACTAGCGGGGGGCACAGATACGCAGTATTTT.